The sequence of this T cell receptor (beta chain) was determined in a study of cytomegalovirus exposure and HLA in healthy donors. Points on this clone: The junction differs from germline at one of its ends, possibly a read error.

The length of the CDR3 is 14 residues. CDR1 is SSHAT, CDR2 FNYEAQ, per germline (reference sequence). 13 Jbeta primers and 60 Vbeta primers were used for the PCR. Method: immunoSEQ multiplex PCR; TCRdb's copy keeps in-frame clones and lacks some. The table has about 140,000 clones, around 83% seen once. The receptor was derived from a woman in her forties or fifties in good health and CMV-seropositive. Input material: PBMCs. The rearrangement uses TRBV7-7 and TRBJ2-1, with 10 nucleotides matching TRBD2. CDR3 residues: CASSTSGGADEQFF. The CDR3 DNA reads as TGTGCTAGCAGCACGAGCGGGGGGGCAGATGAGCAGTTCTTC.